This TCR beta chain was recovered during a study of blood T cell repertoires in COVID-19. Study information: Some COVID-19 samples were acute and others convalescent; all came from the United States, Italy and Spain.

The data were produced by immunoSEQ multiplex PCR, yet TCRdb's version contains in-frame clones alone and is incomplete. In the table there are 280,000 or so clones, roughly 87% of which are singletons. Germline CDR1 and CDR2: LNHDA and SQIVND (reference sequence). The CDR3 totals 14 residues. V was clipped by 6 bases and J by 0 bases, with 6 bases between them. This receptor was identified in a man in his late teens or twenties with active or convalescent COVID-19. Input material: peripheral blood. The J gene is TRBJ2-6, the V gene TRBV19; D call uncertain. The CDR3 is CASSSLSGANVLTF. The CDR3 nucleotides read TGTGCCAGTAGCTCTCTCTCTGGGGCCAACGTCCTGACTTTC.